This TCR beta chain was identified in a study of blood T cell repertoires in COVID-19. Background on the study: The cDNA or gDNA used as material had been derived from T cells, B-cell-depleted T cells, or PBMCs.

The junction had 17 bases not matched to a gene; V was cut back by 3 bases and J by 7 bases. Germline V gene data show CDR1 as MDHEN and CDR2 as SYDVKM. The CDR3 spans 18 residues. How the authors handled the data: Amplified reference gene primers provided the basis for estimating nucleated cell counts. Only in-frame clones appear in the TCRdb table, and some are missing; sequencing was by immunoSEQ multiplex PCR. V and J calls plus clone size are reproduced from that table; the DNA served to infer D and trimming. This sample has about 100,000 clones, with 80% found just once. This TCR came from a man in his 70s with active or convalescent COVID-19. The chain is built from TRBV28 and TRBJ2-3; TRBD2 aligns across 9 bases. Sequenced input: peripheral blood. The CDR3 loop reads CASSLRASQAGGTYTQYF. The CDR3 DNA follows: TGTGCCAGCAGTTTGCGGGCCAGCCAAGCGGGAGGTACATATACGCAGTATTTT. The full variable domain, completed using reference TRBV28 and TRBJ2-3, is DVKVTQSSRYLVKRTGEKVFLECVQDMDHENMFWYRQDPGLGLRLIYFSYDVKMKEKGDIPEGYSVSREKKERFSLILESASTNQTSMYLCASSLRASQAGGTYTQYFGPGTRLTVL.